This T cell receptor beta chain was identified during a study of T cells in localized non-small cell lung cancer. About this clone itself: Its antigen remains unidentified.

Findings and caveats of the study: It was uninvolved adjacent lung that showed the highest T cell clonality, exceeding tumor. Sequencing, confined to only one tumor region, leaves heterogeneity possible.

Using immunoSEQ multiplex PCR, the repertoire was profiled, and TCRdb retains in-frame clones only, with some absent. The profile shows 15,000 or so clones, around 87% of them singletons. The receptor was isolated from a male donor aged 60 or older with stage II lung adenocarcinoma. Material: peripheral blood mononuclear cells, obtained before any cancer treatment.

CDR3 nucleotides: TGTGCCAGCTCAGCGGGACAGGGGTCCTACAATGAGCAGTTCTTC. Residues: CASSAGQGSYNEQFF. The rearrangement uses TRBV18 and TRBJ2-1; 10 bases are a match to TRBD1. The V gene's germline CDR1 is KGHSH and CDR2 LQKENI. The ends lost 5 bases at V and 1 base at J; junction bases unmatched: 2. The CDR3 has 15 residues.